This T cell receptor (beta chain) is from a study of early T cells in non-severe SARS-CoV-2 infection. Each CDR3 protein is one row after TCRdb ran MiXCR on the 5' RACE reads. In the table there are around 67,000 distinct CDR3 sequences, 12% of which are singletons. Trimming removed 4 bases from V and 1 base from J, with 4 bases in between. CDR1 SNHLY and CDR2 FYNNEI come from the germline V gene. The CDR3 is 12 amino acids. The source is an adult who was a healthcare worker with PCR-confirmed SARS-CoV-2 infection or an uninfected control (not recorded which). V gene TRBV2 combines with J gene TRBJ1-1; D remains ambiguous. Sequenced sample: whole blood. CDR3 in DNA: TGTGCCAGCAGTGCAGGGAACACTGAAGCTTTCTTT. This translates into CASSAGNTEAFF.